This TCR beta chain was obtained from a study of blood T cell repertoires in COVID-19. Study at large: Specimens from acute and convalescent COVID-19 originated in the United States, Italy and Spain. PBMCs, B-cell-depleted T cells, or T cells were the source of the cDNA or gDNA that made up the material.

Original data processing: Reference gene primer amplification gave nucleated cell count estimates. Method: immunoSEQ multiplex PCR; TCRdb's copy keeps in-frame clones and lacks some. That table is the source of V, J and clone size, and D and trimming were worked out from the DNA. The sample shows about 70,000 clones, approximately 86% of them seen only once. The receptor was derived from a human donor in a cohort sampled during active COVID-19. The sequenced material came from peripheral blood.

The CDR3 reads CASRYNGDSVGTQYF. The DNA for the CDR3 is TGTGCCAGCAGATACAACGGGGACAGCGTTGGAACCCAGTACTTC. V and J are TRBV6-2 or TRBV6-3 and TRBJ2-5; 7 nucleotides match TRBD1. The CDR3 runs to 15 residues. V dropped 6 bases and J dropped 8; count of bases not matched to a gene: 15. Germline CDR1 reads MNHEY; CDR2 reads SVGEGT.